These 9 T cell receptor beta chains were all obtained from the same sample, sequenced in a study of CD8 T cells in ankylosing spondylitis. TCRdb called the 5' RACE reads again in MiXCR, with one record for every CDR3 protein. The data contain 340,000 or so distinct CDR3 sequences, about 15% of them singletons. The material sequenced was blood, either unsorted or a sorted T cell fraction (not recorded which). Receptors were obtained from a male donor with ankylosing spondylitis or in good health (not recorded which).

This clonotype turned up a few times. The chain employs TRBV5-1 and TRBJ2-2; 13 bases align to TRBD2. The J segment lost 4 bases and the V segment lost 4 bases, leaving 4 bases of the junction unmatched. This CDR3 contains 16 residues. Germline V gives CDR1 SGHRS, CDR2 YFSETQ. The CDR3 loop is CASSPGTSGTTGELFF. CDR3 DNA sequence: TGCGCCAGCAGCCCCGGGACTAGCGGGACCACCGGGGAGCTGTTTTTT.

This clonotype appeared many times. This chain uses TRBV3-1 with TRBJ1-2; D not certain. This CDR3 contains 15 residues. Germline loops: CDR1 LGHDT, CDR2 YNNKEL (reference sequence). Trimming took off 2 bases at V and 0 bases at J, with 10 bases between the two ends. CDR3 sequence reads: CASSQRSPTNYGYTF. The CDR3 nucleotides are TGTGCCAGCAGCCAACGGTCACCTACTAACTATGGCTACACCTTC.

There are a few counts of this clonotype. This chain uses TRBV29-1 with TRBJ2-3; 8 nucleotides match TRBD2. The CDR3 is made up of 14 amino acids. Germline CDR1 is SQVTM and CDR2 is ANQGSEA. Losses at the gene ends were 7 bases for V and 2 bases for J; bases not matched to a gene: 8. Here the CDR3 DNA reads TGCAGCGCCCAGGGTAGCGGGAACACAGATACGCAGTATTTT. Translating it yields CSAQGSGNTDTQYF.

This chain connects TRBV12-3 or TRBV12-4 to TRBJ2-2, with D possibly matching TRBD1 (6 bases). The V end lost 5 bases, the J end lost 11 bases, and 12 bases lay between the germline ends. The CDR3 contains 12 residues. The CDR3 DNA reads TGTGCCAGCAGTCCACAGGGTTTCGAGCTGTTTTTT. It yields the protein CASSPQGFELFF.

In its sample, this clonotype was seen a few times. The rearrangement joins TRBV10-3 to TRBJ2-1; 9 bases agree with TRBD2. The CDR3 spans 14 residues. Germline V lookup: CDR1 ENHRY, CDR2 SYGVKD. Germline trimming cut 3 bases from V and 4 bases from J; bases unmatched to any gene: 1. CDR3 region: CAISELAGYNEQFF. The CDR3 DNA follows: TGTGCCATCAGTGAACTAGCGGGTTACAATGAGCAGTTCTTC.

V gene TRBV28 combines with J gene TRBJ2-2; no reliable D call. The CDR3 covers 14 residues. Germline assignment: CDR1 MDHEN and CDR2 SYDVKM. V lost 6 bases and J lost 1, with 9 bases in between. The CDR3 spells CASRVGWNTGELFF. As DNA, the CDR3 is TGTGCCAGCAGAGTCGGGTGGAACACCGGGGAGCTGTTTTTT.

The chain recombines TRBV12-3 or TRBV12-4 with TRBJ2-1, with 7 nucleotides matching TRBD2. This CDR3 has 16 amino acids. After removal of 4 bases from V and 6 bases from J, the junction contained 12 bases not matched to a gene. The CDR3 DNA follows: TGTGCCAGCAGTTACAATAGCGGGCCCAGAGGCAATGAGCAGTTCTTC. It is translated as CASSYNSGPRGNEQFF.

This clonotype was seen at least ten times. V is TRBV29-1 and J is TRBJ1-1, with no clear D. This CDR3 region has 12 residues. Looked up from germline, CDR1 is SQVTM and CDR2 is ANQGSEA. Deletions cut 4 bases from V and 4 bases from J, with 10 bases between. CDR3 sequence (DNA): TGCAGCGTTGTTAGGCGGGGCACTGAAGCTTTCTTT. It specifies CSVVRRGTEAFF.

The CDR3 here is CSARIGGAISYEQYF. The CDR3 coding sequence is TGCAGTGCTAGGATTGGGGGGGCGATATCCTACGAGCAGTACTTC. This sequence joins TRBV20-1 and TRBJ2-7; TRBD2 is a possible D gene (7 bases). V lost 3 bases to trimming and J lost 1 base, with 16 bases between them. Germline V gives CDR1 DFQATT, CDR2 SNEGSKA (reference sequence). CDR3 length: 15 amino acids.